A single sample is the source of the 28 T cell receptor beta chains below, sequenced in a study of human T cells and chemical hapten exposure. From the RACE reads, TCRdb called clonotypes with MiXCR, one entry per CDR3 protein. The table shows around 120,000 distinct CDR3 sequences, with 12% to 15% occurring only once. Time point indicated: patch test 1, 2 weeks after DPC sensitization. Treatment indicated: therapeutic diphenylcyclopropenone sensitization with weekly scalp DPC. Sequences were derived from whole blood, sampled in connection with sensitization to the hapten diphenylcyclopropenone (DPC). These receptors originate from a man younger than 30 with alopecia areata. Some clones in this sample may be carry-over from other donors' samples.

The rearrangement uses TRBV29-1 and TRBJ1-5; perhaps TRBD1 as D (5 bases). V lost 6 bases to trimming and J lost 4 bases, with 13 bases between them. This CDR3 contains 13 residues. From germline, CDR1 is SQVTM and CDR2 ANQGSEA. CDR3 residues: CSVGTEVNQPQHF. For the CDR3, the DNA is TGCAGCGTGGGGACGGAGGTGAATCAGCCCCAGCATTTT. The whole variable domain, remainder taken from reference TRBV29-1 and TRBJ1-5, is SAVISQKPSRDICQRGTSLTIQCQVDSQVTMMFWYRQQPGQSLTLIATANQGSEATYESGFVIDKFPISRPNLTFSTLTVSNMSPEDSSIYLCSVGTEVNQPQHFGDGTRLSIL.

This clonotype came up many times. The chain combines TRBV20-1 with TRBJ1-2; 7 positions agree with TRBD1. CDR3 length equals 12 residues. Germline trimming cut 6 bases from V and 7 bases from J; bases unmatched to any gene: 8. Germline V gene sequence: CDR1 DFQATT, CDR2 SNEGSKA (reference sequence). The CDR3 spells CSATDREVGYTF. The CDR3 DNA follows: TGCAGTGCAACTGACAGGGAGGTTGGCTACACCTTC.

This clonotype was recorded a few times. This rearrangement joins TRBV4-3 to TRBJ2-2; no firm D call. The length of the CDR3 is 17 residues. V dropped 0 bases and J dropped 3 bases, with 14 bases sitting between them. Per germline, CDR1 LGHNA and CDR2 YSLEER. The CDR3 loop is CASSQDYRAYDTGELFF. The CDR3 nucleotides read TGCGCCAGCAGCCAAGATTACCGGGCCTATGACACCGGGGAGCTGTTTTTT.

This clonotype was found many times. CDR3 coding DNA: TGTGCCAGCAGCTCATGGGACAGCTCCTATAATTCACCCCTCCACTTT. It codes for CASSSWDSSYNSPLHF. This chain uses TRBV7-9 with TRBJ1-6; 7 nucleotides align to TRBD1. The CDR3 has 16 amino acids. V shed 4 bases, J shed 0 bases, and the junction held 3 bases outside the gene matches. Germline loops: CDR1 SEHNR, CDR2 FQNEAQ (reference sequence).

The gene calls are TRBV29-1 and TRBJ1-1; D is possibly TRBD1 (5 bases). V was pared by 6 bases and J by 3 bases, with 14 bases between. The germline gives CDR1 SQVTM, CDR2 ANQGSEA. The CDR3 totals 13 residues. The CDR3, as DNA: TGCAGCGTGGGCCCAGGGAGGTACACTGAAGCTTTCTTT. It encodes CSVGPGRYTEAFF.

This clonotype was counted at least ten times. CDR3: CASSYGGDSYEQYF. The CDR3 bases are TGTGCCAGCAGCTACGGGGGGGACTCCTACGAGCAGTACTTC. The chain carries TRBV7-6 and TRBJ2-7; 8 bases map to TRBD2. The trim removed 4 bases at V and 0 bases at J, leaving 2 bases unmatched. The CDR3 sequence is 14 residues long. Germline V gene data show CDR1 as SGHVS and CDR2 as FNYEAQ.

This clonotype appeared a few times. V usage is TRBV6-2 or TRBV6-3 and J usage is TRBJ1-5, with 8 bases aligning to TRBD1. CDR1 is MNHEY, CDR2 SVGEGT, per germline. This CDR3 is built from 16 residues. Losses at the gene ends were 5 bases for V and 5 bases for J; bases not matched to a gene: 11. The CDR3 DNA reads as TGTGCCAGCAGTGGGCGCGACAGGGGCCCCGATCAGCCCCAGCATTTT. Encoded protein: CASSGRDRGPDQPQHF.

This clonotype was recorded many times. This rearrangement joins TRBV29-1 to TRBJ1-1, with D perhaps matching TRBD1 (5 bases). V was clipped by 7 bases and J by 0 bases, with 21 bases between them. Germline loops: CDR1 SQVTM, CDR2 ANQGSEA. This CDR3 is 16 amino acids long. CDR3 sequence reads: CSAGLGPTKLNTEAFF. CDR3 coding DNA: TGCAGCGCTGGCCTGGGACCGACGAAATTGAACACTGAAGCTTTCTTT.

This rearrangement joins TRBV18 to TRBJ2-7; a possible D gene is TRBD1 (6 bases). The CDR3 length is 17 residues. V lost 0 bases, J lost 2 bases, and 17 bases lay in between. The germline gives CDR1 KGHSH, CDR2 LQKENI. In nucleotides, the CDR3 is TGTGCCAGCTCACCACCCGTGGCTAGACAGGCGGCCTACGAGCAGTACTTC. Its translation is CASSPPVARQAAYEQYF.

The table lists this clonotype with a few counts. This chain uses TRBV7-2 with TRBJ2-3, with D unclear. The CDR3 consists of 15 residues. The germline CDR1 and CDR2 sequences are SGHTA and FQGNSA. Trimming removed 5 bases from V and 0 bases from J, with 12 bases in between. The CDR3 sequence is CASSPVTLSTDTQYF. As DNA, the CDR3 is TGTGCCAGCAGCCCTGTCACCCTCAGCACAGATACGCAGTATTTT.

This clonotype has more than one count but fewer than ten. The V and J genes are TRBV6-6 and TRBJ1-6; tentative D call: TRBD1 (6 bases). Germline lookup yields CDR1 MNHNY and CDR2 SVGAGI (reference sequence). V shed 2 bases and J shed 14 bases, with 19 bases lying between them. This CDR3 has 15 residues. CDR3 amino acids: CASSYRWGGAGTLHF. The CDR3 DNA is TGTGCCAGCAGTTACAGGTGGGGGGGCGCTGGAACCCTCCACTTT.

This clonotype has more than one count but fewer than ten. DNA for the CDR3: TGCGCCAGCAGCCCAGGATACCCGGGACATGTGGTGTATAGCAATCAGCCCCAGCATTTT. This gives the protein CASSPGYPGHVVYSNQPQHF. The chain links TRBV4-3 to TRBJ1-5; tentatively, D is TRBD1 (6 bases). With 4 bases removed from V and 0 bases from J, the gap between germline ends came to 25 bases. Germline loops: CDR1 LGHNA, CDR2 YSLEER. This CDR3 is built from 20 residues.

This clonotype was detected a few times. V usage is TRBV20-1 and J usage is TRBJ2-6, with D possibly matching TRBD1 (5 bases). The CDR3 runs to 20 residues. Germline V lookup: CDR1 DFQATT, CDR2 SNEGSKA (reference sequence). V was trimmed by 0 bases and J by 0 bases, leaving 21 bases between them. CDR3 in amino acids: CSARDSIGAHIDSGANVLTF. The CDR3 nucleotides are TGCAGTGCTAGAGATTCGATAGGGGCGCATATTGACTCTGGGGCCAACGTCCTGACTTTC.

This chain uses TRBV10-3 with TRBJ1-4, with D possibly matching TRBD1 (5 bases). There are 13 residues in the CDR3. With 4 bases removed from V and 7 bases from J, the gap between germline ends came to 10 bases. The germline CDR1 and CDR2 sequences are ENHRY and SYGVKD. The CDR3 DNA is TGTGCCATCAGTGCACCAGGGAGTGAAAAACTGTTTTTT. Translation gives CAISAPGSEKLFF.

The CDR3 loop reads CASSPSELHRVPLYEQYV. CDR3 coding DNA: TGTGCCAGCTCACCTTCAGAACTTCACAGGGTTCCCCTCTACGAGCAGTACGTC. This sequence joins TRBV18 and TRBJ2-7; a weak D match, TRBD1 (6 bases). V gave up 3 bases and J gave up 3 bases, with 24 bases separating them. Looked up from germline, CDR1 is KGHSH and CDR2 is LQKENI. The CDR3 has 18 residues.

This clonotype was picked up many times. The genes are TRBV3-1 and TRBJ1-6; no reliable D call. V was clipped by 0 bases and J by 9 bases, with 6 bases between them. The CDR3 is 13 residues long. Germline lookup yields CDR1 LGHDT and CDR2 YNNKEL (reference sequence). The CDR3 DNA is TGTGCCAGCAGCCAAGATCATCGTTCACCCCTCCACTTT. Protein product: CASSQDHRSPLHF.

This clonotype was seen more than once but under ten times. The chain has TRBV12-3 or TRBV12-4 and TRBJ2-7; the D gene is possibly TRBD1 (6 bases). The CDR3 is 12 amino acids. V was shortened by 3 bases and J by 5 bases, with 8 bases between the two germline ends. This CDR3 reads CASSFRQDEQYF. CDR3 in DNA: TGTGCCAGCAGTTTTCGACAGGACGAGCAGTACTTC.

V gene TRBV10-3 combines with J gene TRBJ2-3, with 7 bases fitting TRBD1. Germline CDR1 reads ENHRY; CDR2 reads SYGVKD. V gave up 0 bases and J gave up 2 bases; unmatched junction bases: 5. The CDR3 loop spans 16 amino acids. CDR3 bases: TGTGCCATCAGTGAGTCAGGGACAGAGATCACAGATACGCAGTATTTT. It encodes CAISESGTEITDTQYF.

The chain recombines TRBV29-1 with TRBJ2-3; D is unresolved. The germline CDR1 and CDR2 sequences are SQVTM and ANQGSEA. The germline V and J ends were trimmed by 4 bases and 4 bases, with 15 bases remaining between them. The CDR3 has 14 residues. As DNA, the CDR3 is TGCAGCGTTGTGGATCGTGGCGTGGCAGATACGCAGTATTTT. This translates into CSVVDRGVADTQYF.

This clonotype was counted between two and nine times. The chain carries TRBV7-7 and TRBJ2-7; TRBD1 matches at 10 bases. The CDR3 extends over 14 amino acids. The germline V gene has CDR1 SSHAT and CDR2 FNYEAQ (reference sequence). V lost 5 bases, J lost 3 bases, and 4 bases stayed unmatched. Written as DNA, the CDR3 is TGTGCCAGCAGCCCGGGACAGGGGAACTACGAGCAGTACTTC. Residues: CASSPGQGNYEQYF.

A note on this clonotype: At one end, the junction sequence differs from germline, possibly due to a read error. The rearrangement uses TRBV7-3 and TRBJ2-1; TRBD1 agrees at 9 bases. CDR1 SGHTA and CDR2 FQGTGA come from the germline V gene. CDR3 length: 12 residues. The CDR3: CASSHMTGGLSF. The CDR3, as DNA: TGTGCCAGCAGCCATATGACAGGGGGGTTGTCCTTC.

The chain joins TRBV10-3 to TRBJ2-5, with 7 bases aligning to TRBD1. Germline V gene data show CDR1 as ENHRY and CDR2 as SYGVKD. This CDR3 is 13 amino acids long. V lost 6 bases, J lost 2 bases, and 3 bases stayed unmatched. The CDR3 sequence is CAISRQGQETQYF. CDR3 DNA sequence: TGTGCCATCAGCAGACAGGGTCAAGAGACCCAGTACTTC.

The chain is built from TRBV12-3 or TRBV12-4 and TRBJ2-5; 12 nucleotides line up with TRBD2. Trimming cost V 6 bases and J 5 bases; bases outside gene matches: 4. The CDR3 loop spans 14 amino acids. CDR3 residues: CASRYGLAGETQYF. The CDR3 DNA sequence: TGTGCCAGCAGATACGGACTAGCGGGGGAGACCCAGTACTTC.

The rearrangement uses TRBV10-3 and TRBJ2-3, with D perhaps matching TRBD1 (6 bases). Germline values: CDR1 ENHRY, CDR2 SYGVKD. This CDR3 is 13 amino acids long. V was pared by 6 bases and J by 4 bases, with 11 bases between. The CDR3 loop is CAISQGLSDTQYF. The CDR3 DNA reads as TGTGCCATCAGCCAGGGGCTATCAGATACGCAGTATTTT.

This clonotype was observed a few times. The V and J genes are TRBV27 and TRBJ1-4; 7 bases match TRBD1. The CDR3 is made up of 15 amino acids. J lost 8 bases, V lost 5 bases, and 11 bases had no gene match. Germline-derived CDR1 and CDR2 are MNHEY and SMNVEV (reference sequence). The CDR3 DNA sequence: TGTGCCAGCAGTCCGTACACAGGGGTACGAGAAAAACTGTTTTTT. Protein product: CASSPYTGVREKLFF.

In nucleotides, the CDR3 is TGTGCCAGCAGCCAGCGTAAATGGGGACTGGATGAGCAGTTCTTC. Encoded protein: CASSQRKWGLDEQFF. V and J are TRBV11-2 and TRBJ2-1; maybe TRBD2 (6 bases). V lost 5 bases and J 8 bases, leaving 19 bases between the germline ends. This CDR3 comprises 15 residues. CDR1 is SGHAT and CDR2 is FQNNGV in the germline V gene.

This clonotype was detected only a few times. Written as DNA, the CDR3 is TGTGCCAGCAGACTAGGGAGCACAGATACGCAGTATTTT. Protein: CASRLGSTDTQYF. The chain uses TRBV6-2 or TRBV6-3 and TRBJ2-3; weak D call: TRBD2 (5 bases). The V gene's germline CDR1 is MNHEY and CDR2 SVGEGT. The CDR3 length is 13 residues. Trimming stripped 6 bases from V and 0 bases from J, with 7 bases between.

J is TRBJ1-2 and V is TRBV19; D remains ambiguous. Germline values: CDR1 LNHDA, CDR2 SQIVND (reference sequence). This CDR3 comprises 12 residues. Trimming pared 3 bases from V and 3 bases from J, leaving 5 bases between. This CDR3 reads CASSIGDYGYTF. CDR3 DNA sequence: TGTGCCAGTAGTATCGGAGACTATGGCTACACCTTC.